The 5 T cell receptor beta chains below were found in one sample sequenced in a study of early stage breast cancer tumors. Clones were sequenced by immunoSEQ multiplex PCR, and TCRdb holds only the in-frame ones, with some missing. The sample has approximately 30,000 clones, approximately 80% seen once. Sequenced: blood. These receptors all come from a person in their sixties with breast cancer.

This clone has a single count. The chain employs TRBV25-1 and TRBJ2-7, with 8 bases identical to TRBD1. The trim removed 4 bases at V and 10 bases at J, leaving 18 bases unmatched. Germline V lookup: CDR1 MGHDK, CDR2 SYGVNS. The CDR3 is made up of 16 amino acids. CDR3 coding DNA: TGTGCCAGCAGTGTTGGTCCGGCCCCGGGACAGGAGGCACAGTACTTC. As protein: CASSVGPAPGQEAQYF.

The chain joins TRBV11-2 to TRBJ2-2; D is possibly TRBD2 (6 bases). The germline gives CDR1 SGHAT, CDR2 FQNNGV. V was shortened by 5 bases and J by 0 bases, with 16 bases between the two germline ends. The CDR3 loop spans 17 amino acids. The CDR3 coding sequence is TGTGCCAGCAGCCTCACCCGGGGGTACGCGAACACCGGGGAGCTGTTTTTT. This gives the protein CASSLTRGYANTGELFF.

This clone was detected only a few times. The chain uses TRBV7-2 and TRBJ1-2; D is perhaps TRBD1 (5 bases). The CDR3 covers 13 residues. Germline CDR1 reads SGHTA; CDR2 reads FQGNSA. V gave up 2 bases and J gave up 3 bases, with 7 bases separating them. As DNA, the CDR3 is TGTGCCAGCAGCTTAAGGGGTTACTATGGCTACACCTTC. It yields the protein CASSLRGYYGYTF.

V usage is TRBV28 and J usage is TRBJ2-7, with D possibly being TRBD1 (7 bases). The germline V gene has CDR1 MDHEN and CDR2 SYDVKM. The CDR3 totals 15 residues. V was pared by 5 bases and J by 5 bases, with 19 bases between. The CDR3 DNA follows: TGTGCCAGCAGTCTCAGGGGGACTCGTTCCCACGAGCAGTACTTC. It yields the protein CASSLRGTRSHEQYF.

This clone has a single count. The chain recombines TRBV29-1 with TRBJ2-1, with a weak D call TRBD2 (5 bases). There are 10 residues in the CDR3. Trimming left V 5 bases short and J 7 bases short, with 6 bases between. In germline, CDR1 is SQVTM, CDR2 ANQGSEA. CDR3 loop: CSVWENEQFF. CDR3 DNA sequence: TGCAGCGTTTGGGAGAATGAGCAGTTCTTC.